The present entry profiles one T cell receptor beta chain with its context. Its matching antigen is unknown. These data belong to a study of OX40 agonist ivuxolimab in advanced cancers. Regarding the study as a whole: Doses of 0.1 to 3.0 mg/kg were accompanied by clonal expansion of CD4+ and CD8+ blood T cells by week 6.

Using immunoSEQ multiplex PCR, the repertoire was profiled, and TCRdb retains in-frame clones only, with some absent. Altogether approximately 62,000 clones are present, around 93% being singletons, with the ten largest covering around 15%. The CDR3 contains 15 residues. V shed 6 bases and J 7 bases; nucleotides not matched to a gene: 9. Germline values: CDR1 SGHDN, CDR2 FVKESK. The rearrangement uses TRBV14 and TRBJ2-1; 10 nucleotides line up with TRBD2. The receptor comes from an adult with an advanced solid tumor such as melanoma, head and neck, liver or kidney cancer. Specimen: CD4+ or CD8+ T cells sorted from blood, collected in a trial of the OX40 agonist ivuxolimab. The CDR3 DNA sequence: TGTGCCAGCAGTCAACTAGCGGGAATTCGTAATGAGCAGTTCTTC. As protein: CASSQLAGIRNEQFF. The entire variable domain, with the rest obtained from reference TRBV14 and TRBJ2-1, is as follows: EAGVTQFPSHSVIEKGQTVTLRCDPISGHDNLYWYRRVMGKEIKFLLHFVKESKQDESGMPNNRFLAERTGGTYSTLKVQPAELEDSGVYFCASSQLAGIRNEQFFGPGTRLTVL.